This T cell receptor (beta chain) was sequenced in a study of blood T cell repertoires in COVID-19. About the study: COVID-19 samples collected from the United States, Italy and Spain covered acute and convalescent phases. PBMCs, B-cell-depleted T cells, or T cells provided the cDNA or gDNA that made up the material.

The V and J ends lost 3 bases and 4 bases respectively, with 10 bases between them. The CDR3 has 14 amino acids. The germline V gene has CDR1 SGHRS and CDR2 YFSETQ. Per the original methods: Reference gene primer amplification yielded estimated nucleated cell counts. Some clones are missing from TCRdb's copy, which holds only in-frame ones; the method was immunoSEQ multiplex PCR. The V and J calls and clone size come from that table; D and trimming were worked out from the DNA. The profile shows over 150,000 clones, over 75% of them singletons. Seattle participants joined during active infection and were tracked over time.

The material sequenced was peripheral blood. J is TRBJ2-2 and V is TRBV5-1; D possibly corresponds to TRBD1 (5 bases). This TCR was recovered from a man aged 50-60 years with COVID-19, enrolled during active disease. CDR3 sequence reads: CASSYTRVTGELFF. The DNA of the CDR3 is TGCGCCAGCAGCTACACCAGGGTCACCGGGGAGCTGTTTTTT.